This T cell receptor (beta chain) was obtained from a study of blood T cell repertoires in COVID-19. The germline CDR1 and CDR2 sequences are SGHTS and YDEGEE. Trimming at V came to 3 bases and at J to 0 bases, leaving 3 bases not matched to a gene. This CDR3 has 15 residues. The protocol was immunoSEQ multiplex PCR, while the TCRdb copy is restricted to in-frame clones and leaves out a portion. The sample lists roughly 220,000 clones, around four fifths occurring once. The sample taken for sequencing was peripheral blood. The chain links TRBV5-8 to TRBJ1-3, with 7 bases aligning to TRBD1. The clonotype was recovered from a woman aged 80 or older with COVID-19, enrolled during active disease. CDR3 in DNA: TGTGCCAGCAGCTCCTGGGACAGCTCTGGAAACACCATATATTTT. It yields the protein CASSSWDSSGNTIYF. The complete variable domain, with remaining parts taken from reference TRBV5-8 and TRBJ1-3, reads EAGVTQSPTHLIKTRGQQATLRCSPISGHTSVYWYQQALGLGLQFLLWYDEGEERNRGNFPPRFSGRQFPNYSSELNVNALELEDSALYLCASSSWDSSGNTIYFGEGSWLTVV.